A selection of T cell receptor beta chains follows, all from one sample in a study of blood T cell repertoires in COVID-19. Repertoires were generated with immunoSEQ multiplex PCR, while TCRdb's copy carries only in-frame clones and drops some. The sample shows 150,000 to 200,000 clones, 75% to 85% of them seen only once. The sequenced sample was peripheral blood. Receptors were obtained from a woman aged 40 to 49 with COVID-19, enrolled during active disease. The CDR3 runs from the conserved cysteine through the conserved F or W. The D gene is left open where the match is weak. Some rows have no size entry. The others give once, few or many, or a class for an expanded clone.

TRBJ2-3,TRBD2,TRBV7-2,few,TGTGCCAGCAGCTTCGTGGGGGGGAGCACAGATACGCAGTATTTT,CASSFVGGSTDTQYF
TRBJ2-7,.,TRBV7-2,once,TGTGCCAGCAGCTTAGAGCGGGTGTCCGATAAGTACTTC,CASSLERVSDKYF
TRBJ1-5,.,TRBV2,.,TGTGCCAGCAGTTATTATAGCAATCAGCCCCAGCATTTT,CASSYYSNQPQHF
TRBJ1-1,.,TRBV5-1,once,TGCGCCAGCAGGAATCAGGGAGGCACTGAAGCTTTCTTT,CASRNQGGTEAFF
TRBJ2-7,TRBD1,TRBV28,.,TGTGCCAGCAAGGGACAGCCAACCTACGAGCAGTACTTC,CASKGQPTYEQYF
TRBJ2-3,TRBD2,TRBV30,.,TGTGCCTGGAGCACTAGCGGGGGGACCCATACGCAGTATTTT,CAWSTSGGTHTQYF
TRBJ2-2,.,TRBV6-5,.,TGTGCCAGCAGTTACTCGCGGCCCGCGGGGGAGCTGTTTTTT,CASSYSRPAGELFF
TRBJ2-7,.,TRBV9,.,TGTGCCAGCAGCGTAGGGACAAACCCAACGTACGAGCAGTACTTC,CASSVGTNPTYEQYF
TRBJ1-5,TRBD1,TRBV5-6,.,TGTGCCAGCAGCAGGGGGACAGGGAAAGGCAATCAGCCCCAGCATTTT,CASSRGTGKGNQPQHF
TRBJ2-1,TRBD2,TRBV24-1,.,TGTGCCACCAGTGACCAAACGGCGGGACTAGCAAATGAGCAGTTCTTC,CATSDQTAGLANEQFF
TRBJ2-3,TRBD2,TRBV19,.,TGTGCCAGTAGTACCCGGACTAGCGGGGTCCTAGATACGCAGTATTTT,CASSTRTSGVLDTQYF
TRBJ1-6,TRBD1,TRBV7-6,few,TGTGCCAGCAGCTTATCCCAGGGGGCTTCACCCCTCCACTTT,CASSLSQGASPLHF
TRBJ2-7,.,TRBV14,.,TGTGCCAGCAGCCAAGGTCAGACCTACGAGCAGTACTTC,CASSQGQTYEQYF
TRBJ2-2,.,TRBV4-2,.,TGTGCCAGCAGCCACGTCCGACAGCTAAACACCGGGGAGCTGTTTTTT,CASSHVRQLNTGELFF
TRBJ2-1,.,TRBV5-5,.,TGTGCCAGCAGCTTGAGTAGCAATGAGCAGTTCTTC,CASSLSSNEQFF
TRBJ2-5,.,TRBV11-3,.,TGTGCCAGCAGCCGCAGGGGTTCTGAGACCCAGTACTTC,CASSRRGSETQYF
TRBJ2-7,.,TRBV2,.,TGTGCCAGCAGTGTGGGGGGGGCCCTCTCCTACGAGCAGTACTTC,CASSVGGALSYEQYF
TRBJ2-7,TRBD2,TRBV5-4,.,TGTGCCAGCAGCTCGGGACTAGCGGATACGAGGCAGTACTTC,CASSSGLADTRQYF
TRBJ2-2,.,TRBV3-1/TRBV3-2,.,TGTGCCAGCAGCCAAGGGGTGGGCCCCGGCACCGGGGAGCTGTTTTTT,CASSQGVGPGTGELFF
TRBJ2-3,TRBD2,TRBV12-5,.,TGTGCTAGTGGTCTCCTAGCGGGGGCTAGCACAGATACGCAGTATTTT,CASGLLAGASTDTQYF
TRBJ2-2,.,TRBV5-4,.,TGTGCCAGCAGCTTGGTATACACCGGGGAGCTGTTTTTT,CASSLVYTGELFF
TRBJ2-7,TRBD1,TRBV7-8,.,TGTGCCAGCAACACGGGGACAGTAACCTACGAGCAGTACTTC,CASNTGTVTYEQYF
TRBJ1-6,TRBD1,TRBV19,.,TGTGCCACCAACGTCGGACAGGGGGAAGATACACCCCTCCACTTT,CATNVGQGEDTPLHF
TRBJ1-2,TRBD1,TRBV18,.,TGTGCCAGCTCCCCGACAGGGGGCGCGGGATCCTCTGGCTACACCTTC,CASSPTGGAGSSGYTF
TRBJ2-6,.,TRBV5-4,.,TGTGCCAGCAGCCAGCCCCTCGGGAGTTCCTCCTCTGGGGCCAACGTCCTGACTTTC,CASSQPLGSSSSGANVLTF
TRBJ2-1,.,TRBV5-1,.,TGCGCCAGCAGCTTGGCCGCAGGGTCGGAGAATGAGCAGTTCTTC,CASSLAAGSENEQFF
TRBJ1-6,.,TRBV5-4,once,TGTGCCAGCAGCTCACTCAATTCACCCCTCCACTTT,CASSSLNSPLHF
TRBJ2-1,TRBD1,TRBV6-1,.,TGTGCCAGCGGACAGGGAGGAGGGGGTAGGAATGAGCAGTTCTTC,CASGQGGGGRNEQFF
TRBJ1-6,TRBD1,TRBV4-1,.,TGCGCCAGCAGTCCGATGGACAGGGTAAATTCACCCCTCCACTTT,CASSPMDRVNSPLHF
TRBJ2-7,.,TRBV6-1,.,TGTGCCAGCAGTGAATATCCGGGAAGAGGCGAGCAGTACTTC,CASSEYPGRGEQYF
TRBJ1-2,.,TRBV2,once,TGTGCCAGCAGTGACAGTCATTATGGCTACACCTTC,CASSDSHYGYTF
TRBJ2-1,.,TRBV19,.,TGTGCCAGTAGTATGTGGCTAGTCTTAGCTCGGTCCTACAATGAGCAGTTCTTC,CASSMWLVLARSYNEQFF
TRBJ1-1,.,TRBV19,.,TGTGCCAGTAGTAGGAGGGACGGCAACACTGAAGCTTTCTTT,CASSRRDGNTEAFF
TRBJ1-3,TRBD1,TRBV2,.,TGTGCCAGCAGACAGGGGTCCCCCTCTGGAAACACCATATATTTT,CASRQGSPSGNTIYF
TRBJ2-1,.,TRBV27,.,TGTGCCAGCAGTCTAGCGATCCGCTCCTACAATGAGCAGTTCTTC,CASSLAIRSYNEQFF
TRBJ1-4,TRBD1,TRBV12-3/TRBV12-4,once,TGTGCCAGCATAGGACAGGGTGACGAAAAACTGTTTTTT,CASIGQGDEKLFF
TRBJ2-7,.,TRBV20-1,.,TGCAGTGCTAGTGGTGGGAGCCCCTCCTACGAGCAGTACTTC,CSASGGSPSYEQYF
TRBJ1-3,.,TRBV6-6,.,TGTGCCAGCACCCTCACAGGGCTATCTGGAAACACCATATATTTT,CASTLTGLSGNTIYF
TRBJ2-1,TRBD2,TRBV30,.,TGTGCCTGGAGTGTACTTGGCGGGGGGGCCTCTGAGCAGTTCTTC,CAWSVLGGGASEQFF
TRBJ1-4,TRBD1,TRBV9,.,TGTGCCAGCAGCGAGAGGGACAGGGGAGGTGAAAAACTGTTTTTT,CASSERDRGGEKLFF
TRBJ1-1,.,TRBV11-2,.,TGTGCCAGCAGCTTCAGGAACACTGAAGCTTTCTTT,CASSFRNTEAFF
TRBJ1-1,TRBD1,TRBV18,.,TGTGCCAGCTCAATCGACAGGGATATTGAAGCTTTCTTT,CASSIDRDIEAFF
TRBJ2-1,.,TRBV27,.,TGTGCCAGCAGTTTACTAGGCTTTGCGGTTGAGCAGTTCTTC,CASSLLGFAVEQFF
TRBJ2-2,.,TRBV6-5,.,TGTGCCAGCAGTTACTCAGACAGGATAGCCGGGGAGCTGTTTTTT,CASSYSDRIAGELFF
TRBJ2-7,TRBD2,TRBV27,once,TGTGCCAGCAGGCAAGCGGGATTCTACGAGCAGTACTTC,CASRQAGFYEQYF
TRBJ1-4,.,TRBV18,.,TGTGCCAGCTCACCGCCGGGGGTAACTAATGAAAAACTGTTTTTT,CASSPPGVTNEKLFF
TRBJ1-2,.,TRBV30,.,TGTGCCTGGGTTTGGTCAACAGGTACGGCTAACTATGGCTACACCTTC,CAWVWSTGTANYGYTF
TRBJ2-7,TRBD1,TRBV28,.,TGTGCCAGCAGACCGACAGGGTTCAACGAGCAGTACTTC,CASRPTGFNEQYF
TRBJ2-3,.,TRBV28,.,TGTGCCAGCAGTCCGGGCGGGACCGTTGGGGATACGCAGTATTTT,CASSPGGTVGDTQYF
TRBJ2-3,.,TRBV6-5,.,TGTGCCAGCAGTTCCCTCGGGGGCACAGATACGCAGTATTTT,CASSSLGGTDTQYF